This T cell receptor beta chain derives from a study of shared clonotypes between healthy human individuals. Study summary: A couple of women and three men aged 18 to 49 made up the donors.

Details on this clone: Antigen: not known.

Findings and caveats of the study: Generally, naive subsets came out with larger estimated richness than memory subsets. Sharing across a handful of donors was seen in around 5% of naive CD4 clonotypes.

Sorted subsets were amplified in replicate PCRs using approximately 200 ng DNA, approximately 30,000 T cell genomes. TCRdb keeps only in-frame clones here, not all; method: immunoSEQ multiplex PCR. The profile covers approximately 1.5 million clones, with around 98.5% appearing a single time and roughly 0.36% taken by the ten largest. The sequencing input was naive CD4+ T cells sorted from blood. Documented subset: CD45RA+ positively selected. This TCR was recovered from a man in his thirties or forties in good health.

The CDR3 bases are TGTGCCAGCAGCTCCCCTGGACTAGCGATGAACATTCAGTACTTC. Translating gives CASSSPGLAMNIQYF. The gene calls are TRBV7-8 and TRBJ2-4; 9 bases fit TRBD2. Trimming cost V 4 bases and J 7 bases; bases outside gene matches: 8. CDR3 length: 15 amino acids. Germline V gene data show CDR1 as SGHVS and CDR2 as FQNEAQ.